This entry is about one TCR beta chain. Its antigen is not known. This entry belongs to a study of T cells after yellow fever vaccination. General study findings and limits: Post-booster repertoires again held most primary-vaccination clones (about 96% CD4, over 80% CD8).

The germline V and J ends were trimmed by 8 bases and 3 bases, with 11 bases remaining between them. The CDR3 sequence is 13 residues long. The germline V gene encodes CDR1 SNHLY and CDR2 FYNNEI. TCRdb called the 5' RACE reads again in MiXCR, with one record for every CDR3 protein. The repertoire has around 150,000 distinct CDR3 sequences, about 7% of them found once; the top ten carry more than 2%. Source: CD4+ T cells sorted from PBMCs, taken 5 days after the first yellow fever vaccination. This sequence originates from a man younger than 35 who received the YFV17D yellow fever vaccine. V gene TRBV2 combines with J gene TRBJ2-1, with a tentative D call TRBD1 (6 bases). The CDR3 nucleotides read TGTGCCAGCCTCAAACAGGGCTACAATGAGCAGTTCTTC. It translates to CASLKQGYNEQFF.